This T cell receptor beta chain was retrieved from a study of blood T cells in healthy people across ages. Regarding the study as a whole: Unsorted PBMC material precluded a definitive naive versus antigen-experienced comparison. Both naive CD4+ cell counts and diversity were greater in long-lived donors than in aged donors.

A J-beta primer mix and a sample-barcoded 5' primer were used in a second PCR of about 7 to 12 cycles. Tags on each cDNA molecule came from a template-switch adaptor with 12 random nucleotides. MiXCR, run by TCRdb on the 5' RACE reads, gives a single entry per CDR3 protein. The data contain around 1.7 million distinct CDR3 sequences, 28% of them singletons. CDR1 is DFQATT, CDR2 SNEGSKA, per germline (reference sequence). There are 9 residues in the CDR3. With 3 bases removed from V and 10 bases from J, the gap between germline ends came to 6 bases. A note on this clonotype: Its antigen is not identified.

This receptor was taken from a woman aged 30 to 39 in good health. Material: blood. The V and J genes are TRBV20-1 and TRBJ1-1, with D unclear. The CDR3 sequence: CSARSRAFF. As DNA, the CDR3 is TGCAGTGCTAGGTCTCGAGCTTTCTTT.